The TCR beta chain under discussion was sequenced for a study of blood T cell repertoires in COVID-19. Study at large: Both acute and convalescent COVID-19 samples were obtained from the United States, Italy and Spain.

Clones were sequenced by immunoSEQ multiplex PCR, and TCRdb holds only the in-frame ones, with some missing. The profile shows roughly 70,000 clones, about 90% of them singletons. Germline CDR1 and CDR2: LGHNA and YNFKEQ. This CDR3 spans 17 amino acids. The ends were cut back, 0 bases at V and 1 base at J, with 13 bases in the middle. The rearrangement uses TRBV4-2 and TRBJ1-5, with unresolved D. Sequenced: peripheral blood. This receptor was obtained from a human donor in a cohort sampled during active COVID-19. The CDR3 DNA sequence: TGTGCCAGCAGCCAAGATCCTGCGACAACGAGCAATCAGCCCCAGCATTTT. Residues: CASSQDPATTSNQPQHF.